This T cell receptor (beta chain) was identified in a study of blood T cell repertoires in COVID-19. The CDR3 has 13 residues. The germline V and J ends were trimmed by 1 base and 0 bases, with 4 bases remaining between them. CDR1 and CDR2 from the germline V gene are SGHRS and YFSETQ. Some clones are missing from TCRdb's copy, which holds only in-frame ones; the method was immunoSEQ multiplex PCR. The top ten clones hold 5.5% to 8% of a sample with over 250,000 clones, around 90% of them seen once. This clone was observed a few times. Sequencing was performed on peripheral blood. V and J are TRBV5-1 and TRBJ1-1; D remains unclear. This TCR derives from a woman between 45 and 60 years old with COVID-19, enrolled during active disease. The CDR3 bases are TGCGCCAGCAGCTTGCAAATGAACACTGAAGCTTTCTTT. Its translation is CASSLQMNTEAFF.